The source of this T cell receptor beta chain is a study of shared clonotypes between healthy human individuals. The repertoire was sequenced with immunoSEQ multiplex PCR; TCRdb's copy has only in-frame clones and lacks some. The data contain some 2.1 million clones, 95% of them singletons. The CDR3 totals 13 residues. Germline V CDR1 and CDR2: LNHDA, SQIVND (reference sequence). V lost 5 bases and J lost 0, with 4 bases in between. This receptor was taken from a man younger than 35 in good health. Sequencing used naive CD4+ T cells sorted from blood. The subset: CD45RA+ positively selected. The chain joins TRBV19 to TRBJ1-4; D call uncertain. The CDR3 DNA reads TGTGCCAGTAGTCCTGCAACTAATGAAAAACTGTTTTTT. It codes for CASSPATNEKLFF. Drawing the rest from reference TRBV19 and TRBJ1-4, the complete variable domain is DGGITQSPKYLFRKEGQNVTLSCEQNLNHDAMYWYRQDPGQGLRLIYYSQIVNDFQKGDIAEGYSVSREKKESFPLTVTSAQKNPTAFYLCASSPATNEKLFFGSGTQLSVL.